This TCR beta chain stems from a study of cytomegalovirus exposure and HLA in healthy donors. Findings and limits, study-wide: Using the classifier, cytomegalovirus status was reportedly diagnosed with high specificity and sensitivity. In vitro experiments confirmed that a few CMV-associated chains were specific for CMV antigens. Listed as cytomegalovirus-associated were 164 TCR beta chains. Usually a TCR sequence was rare, but some public TCRs were found in many donors.

This CDR3 has 15 residues. After removal of 4 bases from V and 5 bases from J, the junction contained 4 bases not matched to a gene. CDR1 is MNHNS, CDR2 SASEGT, per germline. Sequencing used immunoSEQ multiplex PCR; TCRdb keeps in-frame clones, though not all of them. Of about 150,000 clones in the sample, about 82% were seen once. Note on this clone: Its antigen is unknown.

The sequenced material came from PBMCs. The chain combines TRBV6-1 with TRBJ2-7; 14 bases fit TRBD2. This receptor was identified in a human donor in good health. The CDR3 loop reads CASSVGTSGRDEQYF. In DNA, the CDR3 is TGTGCCAGCAGTGTCGGGACTAGCGGGAGAGACGAGCAGTACTTC.